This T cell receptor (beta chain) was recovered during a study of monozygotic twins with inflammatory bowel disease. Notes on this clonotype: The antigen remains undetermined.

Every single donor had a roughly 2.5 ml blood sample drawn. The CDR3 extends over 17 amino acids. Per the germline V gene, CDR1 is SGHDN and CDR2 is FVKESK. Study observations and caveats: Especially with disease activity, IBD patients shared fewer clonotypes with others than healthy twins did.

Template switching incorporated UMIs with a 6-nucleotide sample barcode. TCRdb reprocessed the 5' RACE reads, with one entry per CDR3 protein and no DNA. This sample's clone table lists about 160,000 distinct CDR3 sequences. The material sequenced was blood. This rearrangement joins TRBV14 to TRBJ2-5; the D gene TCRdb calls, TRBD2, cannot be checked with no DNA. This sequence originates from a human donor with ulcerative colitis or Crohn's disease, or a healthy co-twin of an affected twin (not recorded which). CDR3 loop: CASSQEGLAVYQETQYF. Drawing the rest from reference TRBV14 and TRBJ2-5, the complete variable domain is EAGVTQFPSHSVIEKGQTVTLRCDPISGHDNLYWYRRVMGKEIKFLLHFVKESKQDESGMPNNRFLAERTGGTYSTLKVQPAELEDSGVYFCASSQEGLAVYQETQYFGPGTRLLVL.